The next 21 T cell receptor beta chains were all read from a single sample in a study of shared clonotypes between healthy human individuals. The data were produced by immunoSEQ multiplex PCR, yet TCRdb's version contains in-frame clones alone and is incomplete. The data show about 2.1 million clones, 90% to 95% seen once. CD45RO-negative cells were positively selected for CCR7, leaving out terminally differentiated effector memory CD45RA+ cells. The sequencing sample was made of naive CD8+ T cells from PBMCs. The receptors were gathered from a man younger than 30 in good health. Some clones in this sample may be carry-over from other donors' samples.

This clone was seen once. This rearrangement joins TRBV19 to TRBJ2-1; the D is unclear. CDR3 length: 15 residues. V gave up 2 bases and J gave up 0 bases, with 8 bases separating them. The germline CDR1 and CDR2 sequences are LNHDA and SQIVND (reference sequence). The CDR3 bases are TGTGCCAGTAGTATAACGGTTAGCTCCTACAATGAGCAGTTCTTC. It codes for CASSITVSSYNEQFF.

V gene TRBV7-9 combines with J gene TRBJ2-6, with D perhaps being TRBD1 or TRBD2 (5 bases each). This CDR3 has 18 amino acids. Germline CDR1 SEHNR, CDR2 FQNEAQ (reference sequence). V was shortened by 5 bases and J by 0 bases, with 17 bases between the two germline ends. The CDR3 region has the DNA TGTGCCAGCAGCGTCGGGGCAGCTCACCTCTCTGGGGCCAACGTCCTGACTTTC. Its protein is CASSVGAAHLSGANVLTF.

The chain combines TRBV6-5 with TRBJ2-7; 13 nucleotides match TRBD2. Per the germline V gene, CDR1 is MNHEY and CDR2 is SVGAGI. This CDR3 is built from 15 residues. J was trimmed by 5 bases and V by 6 bases; bases with no gene match: 7. CDR3 in DNA: TGTGCCAGCAGATACACTAGCGGGAGGGCCGACGAGCAGTACTTC. Translation gives CASRYTSGRADEQYF.

This chain links TRBV29-1 with TRBJ2-3; the D call may be TRBD1 or TRBD2 (5 bases each). Trimming cost V 5 bases and J 6 bases, with 18 bases left between them. The CDR3 is made up of 14 amino acids. CDR1 is SQVTM, CDR2 ANQGSEA, per germline. In DNA form, the CDR3 reads TGCAGCGTTTCTAACCGGGGCAATTGGGATACGCAGTATTTT. Amino acids: CSVSNRGNWDTQYF.

J is TRBJ1-6 and V is TRBV28; maybe TRBD1 (6 bases). The CDR3 runs to 18 residues. Trimming took off 2 bases at V and 8 bases at J, with 22 bases between the two ends. CDR1 MDHEN and CDR2 SYDVKM come from the germline V gene. The CDR3 DNA is TGTGCCAGCAGTTTACTCAGGGGAGAGTGGCGGAATTATTCACCCCTCCACTTT. Translating it yields CASSLLRGEWRNYSPLHF.

The chain joins TRBV19 to TRBJ2-1, with a weak D call TRBD1 (6 bases). The CDR3 spans 12 residues. In germline, CDR1 is LNHDA, CDR2 SQIVND (reference sequence). Trimming took 8 bases from V and 4 from J, leaving 9 bases between them. The CDR3 spells CASATGYNEQFF. The DNA for the CDR3 is TGTGCCAGTGCTACAGGGTACAATGAGCAGTTCTTC.

This chain links TRBV4-1 with TRBJ2-7, with TRBD1 matching over 7 bases. Germline V gives CDR1 MGHRA, CDR2 YSYEKL. The ends lost 3 bases at V and 2 bases at J; junction bases unmatched: 10. The CDR3 contains 16 residues. CDR3 nucleotides: TGCGCCAGCAGCCAGAGGCCAGGGGGAACCGCCTACGAGCAGTACTTC. Translating it yields CASSQRPGGTAYEQYF.

This rearrangement joins TRBV28 to TRBJ2-5; 12 nucleotides match TRBD2. CDR3 size: 16 residues. Germline lookup yields CDR1 MDHEN and CDR2 SYDVKM. The J segment lost 3 bases and the V segment lost 5 bases, leaving 7 bases of the junction unmatched. CDR3 residues: CASSLARLAGEETQYF. CDR3 DNA: TGTGCCAGCAGTCTGGCTCGACTAGCGGGAGAAGAGACCCAGTACTTC.

This rearrangement joins TRBV29-1 to TRBJ2-3; D might be TRBD2 (5 bases). The CDR3 is 12 amino acids. V shed 7 bases and J shed 6 bases, with 14 bases lying between them. Germline assignment: CDR1 SQVTM and CDR2 ANQGSEA. CDR3 nucleotide sequence: TGCAGCGGCCACGGGGTCATGGATACGCAGTATTTT. Its translation: CSGHGVMDTQYF.

This clone was recorded a few times. The chain is built from TRBV9 and TRBJ1-1; 8 nucleotides agree with TRBD1. This CDR3 has 15 residues. Germline CDR1 reads SGDLS; CDR2 reads YYNGEE. V shed 3 bases and J 10 bases; nucleotides not matched to a gene: 14. The CDR3 region is CASSETPGGKEVAFF. The CDR3 DNA is TGTGCCAGCAGCGAAACTCCAGGGGGCAAGGAGGTAGCTTTCTTT.

This clone was detected once. The chain recombines TRBV7-8 with TRBJ1-2; maybe TRBD1 (6 bases). The germline CDR1 and CDR2 sequences are SGHVS and FQNEAQ. The ends were cut back, 2 bases at V and 4 bases at J, with 14 bases in the middle. This CDR3 is 15 amino acids long. The CDR3 coding sequence is TGTGCCAGCAGCTTAAAGGGACAACTTACCTATGGCTACACCTTC. Amino acids: CASSLKGQLTYGYTF.

This clone was found a few times. J is TRBJ2-1 and V is TRBV27; D possibly corresponds to TRBD2 (6 bases). The germline gives CDR1 MNHEY, CDR2 SMNVEV (reference sequence). Trimming took 0 bases from V and 10 from J, leaving 16 bases between them. This CDR3 spans 15 amino acids. In DNA, the CDR3 is TGTGCCAGCAGTTTATCCTTTACAGGCCGGGGGGAGCAGTTCTTC. Translated, it gives CASSLSFTGRGEQFF.

This clone has only a few counts. The chain carries TRBV6-6 and TRBJ1-2; 7 positions agree with TRBD1. V gave up 5 bases and J gave up 3 bases; unmatched junction bases: 0. The germline V gene has CDR1 MNHNY and CDR2 SVGAGI (reference sequence). This CDR3 spans 12 amino acids. CDR3 nucleotide sequence: TGTGCCAGCAGTACAGGGGACTATGGCTACACCTTC. The encoded protein is CASSTGDYGYTF.

The table lists this clone with a count of one. J is TRBJ2-5 and V is TRBV4-2; perhaps TRBD2 as D (6 bases). The CDR3 spans 18 residues. Germline V gene sequence: CDR1 LGHNA, CDR2 YNFKEQ. The ends were cut back, 0 bases at V and 3 bases at J, with 20 bases in the middle. The CDR3 DNA sequence: TGTGCCAGCAGCCAAGATCCGGCGGGTGCGGGAAGAGAAGAGACCCAGTACTTC. It is translated as CASSQDPAGAGREETQYF.

This sequence joins TRBV10-3 and TRBJ2-5; the D is unclear. The J call may be mistaken, given a closer DNA end match to TRBJ2-7. Germline V gives CDR1 ENHRY, CDR2 SYGVKD. The CDR3 sequence is 12 residues long. The DNA for the CDR3 is TGTGCCATCAGAGGTAGCTCCTACGAGCAGTACTTC. The encoded protein is CAIRGSSYEQYF.

The genes are TRBV9 and TRBJ1-1, with 7 bases matching TRBD1. CDR1 is SGDLS and CDR2 is YYNGEE in the germline V gene. The CDR3 sequence is 15 residues long. The V segment lost 4 bases and the J segment 1 base; nucleotides outside the gene matches: 7. As DNA, the CDR3 is TGTGCCAGCAGCCCCAGACAGGGTGAGAACACTGAAGCTTTCTTT. Its protein is CASSPRQGENTEAFF.

J is TRBJ2-7 and V is TRBV29-1; no reliable D call. The CDR3 loop spans 15 amino acids. Germline V gene lookup returns CDR1 SQVTM and CDR2 ANQGSEA. Trimming took 1 base from V and 2 from J, leaving 15 bases between them. The CDR3 DNA reads TGCAGCGTTGAAGTCGCACACAAGGACCCCTACGAGCAGTACTTC. This translates into CSVEVAHKDPYEQYF.

The chain carries TRBV27 and TRBJ2-1; perhaps TRBD1 as D (6 bases). The CDR3 spans 15 residues. The V gene lost 5 bases and the J gene lost 5 bases, with 16 bases spanning the gap. Per the germline V gene, CDR1 is MNHEY and CDR2 is SMNVEV (reference sequence). The CDR3 protein is CASSPRGQWDNEQFF. CDR3 in DNA: TGTGCCAGCAGTCCCAGGGGCCAATGGGACAATGAGCAGTTCTTC.

The V gene is TRBV18, the J gene TRBJ1-1, with D unresolved. Germline CDR1 reads KGHSH; CDR2 reads LQKENI. The V end lost 0 bases, the J end lost 1 base, and 6 bases lay between the germline ends. This CDR3 region has 14 residues. For the CDR3, the DNA is TGTGCCAGCTCACCACCAGATAAGAACACTGAAGCTTTCTTT. It is translated as CASSPPDKNTEAFF.

CDR3 sequence reads: CASSRRDSNQPQHF. The CDR3 DNA is TGTGCCAGCAGCCGCCGGGATAGCAATCAGCCCCAGCATTTT. This rearrangement joins TRBV9 to TRBJ1-5; D gene uncertain. CDR3 size: 14 residues. Germline-derived CDR1 and CDR2 are SGDLS and YYNGEE. Trimming removed 4 bases at V and 0 bases at J, with 8 bases between.

The rearrangement links TRBV11-2 to TRBJ2-7; 7 positions match TRBD1. Trimming removed 3 bases from V and 5 bases from J; junction bases left unmatched: 7. Per the germline V gene, CDR1 is SGHAT and CDR2 is FQNNGV. The CDR3 is 14 amino acids. CDR3 loop: CASSLPGQYDEQYF. For the CDR3, the DNA is TGTGCCAGCAGCTTGCCGGGACAGTACGACGAGCAGTACTTC. Complete variable domain (other parts from reference TRBV11-2 and TRBJ2-7): EAGVAQSPRYKIIEKRQSVAFWCNPISGHATLYWYQQILGQGPKLLIQFQNNGVVDDSQLPKDRFSAERLKGVDSTLKIQPAKLEDSAVYLCASSLPGQYDEQYFGPGTRLTVT.